A selection of T cell receptor beta chains follows, all from one sample in a study of blood T cell repertoires in COVID-19. The method was immunoSEQ multiplex PCR; TCRdb's version includes in-frame clones alone and lacks a portion of them. Here the sample spans tens of thousands of clones, 70% to 80% being singletons. Sequencing used peripheral blood. Receptors were obtained from a man in his sixties with active or convalescent COVID-19. Both conserved end residues are part of each CDR3. The D gene is left open where the match is weak. Expanded clones are given a class, and other clones once, few, many or no size at all.

abundance	v_gene	d_gene	j_gene	CDR3aa	CDR3nt
once	TRBV9	NA	TRBJ2-1	CASSGGVRGGLYNEQFF	TGTGCCAGCAGCGGAGGGGTACGCGGGGGCTTATACAATGAGCAGTTCTTC
few	TRBV6-2/TRBV6-3	NA	TRBJ2-3	CASSYSFEGTQYF	TGTGCCAGCAGTTACTCGTTTGAGGGTACGCAGTATTTT
once	TRBV6-5	TRBD1	TRBJ1-4	CASSWTGRREKLFF	TGTGCCAGCAGTTGGACAGGGCGGCGAGAAAAACTGTTTTTT
NA	TRBV4-2	NA	TRBJ2-3	CASSRGSGGRGTDTQYF	TGTGCCAGCAGCCGAGGTTCGGGGGGCCGAGGCACAGATACGCAGTATTTT
NA	TRBV3-1/TRBV3-2	NA	TRBJ1-6	CASSPTRTVFSYNSPLHF	TGTGCCAGCAGCCCGACCCGGACAGTTTTCTCCTATAATTCACCCCTCCACTTT
NA	TRBV19	TRBD2	TRBJ2-3	CASSIGGGSATDTQYF	TGTGCCAGTAGTATAGGGGGGGGGAGCGCCACAGATACGCAGTATTTT
NA	TRBV6-1	NA	TRBJ2-7	CASSEARGPYEQYF	TGTGCCAGCAGTGAGGCCAGGGGTCCCTACGAGCAGTACTTC
NA	TRBV3-1/TRBV3-2	NA	TRBJ2-5	CASSQDWGGAWETQYF	TGTGCCAGCAGCCAAGACTGGGGGGGGGCCTGGGAGACCCAGTACTTC
few	TRBV7-6	TRBD2	TRBJ2-3	CASSLRKLAGGSTDTQYF	TGTGCCAGCAGCTTAAGAAAACTAGCGGGGGGGTCTACAGATACGCAGTATTTT
NA	TRBV10-3	NA	TRBJ1-4	CAISAGLSTNEKLFF	TGTGCCATCAGTGCGGGACTGTCGACTAATGAAAAACTGTTTTTT
few	TRBV7-9	TRBD1	TRBJ1-1	CASSAFDRDTEAFF	TGTGCCAGCAGCGCTTTCGACAGGGACACTGAAGCTTTCTTT
NA	TRBV5-6	TRBD2	TRBJ2-3	CASSLGLAGDTQYF	TGTGCCAGCAGTTTGGGACTAGCGGGAGATACGCAGTATTTT
NA	TRBV5-1	TRBD1	TRBJ2-7	CASRSSGGGYEQYF	TGCGCCAGCAGATCCTCAGGGGGCGGATACGAGCAGTACTTC
NA	TRBV6-1	NA	TRBJ2-7	CASSETGVIYEQYF	TGTGCCAGCAGTGAGACCGGGGTGATATACGAGCAGTACTTC
NA	TRBV15	TRBD1	TRBJ1-2	CATSFSDRATYGYTF	TGTGCCACCAGCTTCTCAGACAGGGCCACCTATGGCTACACCTTC
NA	TRBV11-1	NA	TRBJ2-5	CASSPGGTQYF	TGTGCCAGCAGCCCTGGCGGGACCCAGTACTTC
NA	TRBV11-2	NA	TRBJ1-1	CASSPQTRDEAFF	TGTGCCAGCAGCCCCCAGACCAGGGATGAAGCTTTCTTT
NA	TRBV3-1/TRBV3-2	NA	TRBJ2-3	CASSAYRADTQYF	TGTGCCAGCAGCGCCTACAGGGCAGATACGCAGTATTTT
NA	TRBV7-9	TRBD2	TRBJ2-1	CGGGGGAASSYNEQFF	TGTGGTGGCGGCGGGGGGGCCGCAAGCTCCTACAATGAGCAGTTCTTC
NA	TRBV7-9	NA	TRBJ1-1	CASSNSSGNTEAFF	TGTGCCAGCAGCAACTCTTCTGGGAACACTGAAGCTTTCTTT
many	TRBV5-1	NA	TRBJ1-2	CASSTEDSQEGYTF	TGCGCCAGCAGCACCGAGGACAGCCAGGAAGGCTACACCTTC
NA	TRBV4-1	TRBD1	TRBJ1-3	CASSQDGMEDRLTGNTIYF	TGCGCCAGCAGCCAAGATGGTATGGAGGACAGGTTAACTGGAAACACCATATATTTT
NA	TRBV6-6	NA	TRBJ2-7	CASSYDSNRVYEQYF	TGTGCCAGCAGTTACGACTCCAATCGAGTCTACGAGCAGTACTTC
few	TRBV5-4	TRBD2	TRBJ2-3	CASSPQYGRGSTQYF	TGTGCCAGCAGCCCCCAGTACGGGAGGGGCAGTACGCAGTATTTT
NA	TRBV19	TRBD1	TRBJ1-6	CASTSTGWNSPLHF	TGTGCCAGTACCTCGACAGGGTGGAATTCACCCCTCCACTTT
NA	TRBV5-5	NA	TRBJ1-4	CASSLALPEKLFF	TGTGCCAGCAGCTTGGCCCTACCTGAAAAACTGTTTTTT
NA	TRBV30	NA	TRBJ1-2	CAWANPISGYTF	TGTGCCTGGGCCAACCCCATCAGTGGCTACACCTTC
NA	TRBV5-1	TRBD2	TRBJ2-1	CASSYLLAGGAYNEQFF	TGCGCCAGCAGCTATCTGTTGGCGGGGGGGGCCTACAATGAGCAGTTCTTC
once	TRBV7-3	TRBD2	TRBJ2-3	CASSRGGSPTDTQYF	TGTGCCAGCAGCCGCGGGGGGTCCCCCACAGATACGCAGTATTTT